These 14 T cell receptor beta chains came from one sample sequenced in a study of Tregs in tolerant kidney transplant recipients. TCRdb's copy holds only in-frame clones and misses some; the assay was immunoSEQ multiplex PCR. The sample gives fewer than 100,000 clones, roughly 93% of which show up once; 0.4% to 0.55% is in the top ten. Sample: CD4+ T cells from blood, taken before the transplant. The receptors were sampled from a human donor who received a combined kidney and bone marrow transplant.

The rearrangement links TRBV18 to TRBJ2-7, with D tentatively TRBD1 (6 bases). Germline CDR1 reads KGHSH; CDR2 reads LQKENI. V was cut by 3 bases and J by 6 bases, with 21 bases left in between. CDR3 length: 16 residues. The DNA for the CDR3 is TGTGCCAGCTCACCCTCAGGCAAGGGCAGGGGCGGCGAGCAGTACTTC. It translates to CASSPSGKGRGGEQYF.

This chain links TRBV18 with TRBJ1-2; possibly TRBD1 for D (5 bases). Germline CDR1 reads KGHSH; CDR2 reads LQKENI. CDR3 length equals 15 residues. V lost 2 bases and J lost 2, with 12 bases in between. CDR3 nucleotides: TGTGCCAGCTCACCATCGCGGGACGGGAACTATGGCTACACCTTC. Translating gives CASSPSRDGNYGYTF.

The chain combines TRBV19 with TRBJ1-4, with D unclear. This CDR3 spans 12 amino acids. Germline V gives CDR1 LNHDA, CDR2 SQIVND (reference sequence). The germline V and J ends were trimmed by 6 bases and 8 bases, with 10 bases remaining between them. Here the CDR3 reads CASRGVGEKLFF. The CDR3 DNA reads TGTGCCAGTAGAGGAGTCGGGGAAAAACTGTTTTTT.

The rearrangement uses TRBV18 and TRBJ1-5; TRBD1 agrees at 7 bases. V lost 8 bases to trimming and J lost 4 bases; unmatched junction nucleotides: 5. This CDR3 has 13 residues. CDR1 is KGHSH and CDR2 is LQKENI in the germline V gene. The CDR3 bases are TGTGCCAGCGGCACCAGGGGGAATCAGCCCCAGCATTTT. This encodes CASGTRGNQPQHF. The whole variable domain, remainder taken from reference TRBV18 and TRBJ1-5, is NAGVMQNPRHLVRRRGQEARLRCSPMKGHSHVYWYRQLPEEGLKFMVYLQKENIIDESGMPKERFSAEFPKEGPSILRIQQVVRGDSAAYFCASGTRGNQPQHFGDGTRLSIL.

In this sample, this clone turned up once. The chain recombines TRBV29-1 with TRBJ1-2; a weak D match, TRBD1 (6 bases). Germline CDR1 SQVTM, CDR2 ANQGSEA. V lost 1 base to trimming and J lost 2 bases, with 8 bases between them. The CDR3 length is 13 residues. The CDR3 region is CSVEGGRNYGYTF. The CDR3 DNA is TGCAGCGTTGAAGGGGGGCGGAACTATGGCTACACCTTC.

The rearrangement joins TRBV6-5 to TRBJ2-3; D remains unclear. CDR3 length: 14 residues. Germline V gene data show CDR1 as MNHEY and CDR2 as SVGAGI. V gave up 0 bases and J gave up 1 base, with 5 bases separating them. The CDR3 here is CASSYSTGTDTQYF. The CDR3 nucleotides read TGTGCCAGCAGTTACTCAACAGGCACAGATACGCAGTATTTT.

CDR3 bases: TGTGCCAGCAGCTTCCCGACAGGGGGGCGTACTCCCTCTTCTGGCTACACCTTC. This translates into CASSFPTGGRTPSSGYTF. The chain joins TRBV5-6 to TRBJ1-2; TRBD1 aligns across 9 bases. Trimming took 2 bases from V and 7 from J; bases not matched to a gene: 18. The CDR3 extends over 18 amino acids. CDR1 is SGHDT, CDR2 YYEEEE, per germline. Variable domain in full (rest from reference TRBV5-6 and TRBJ1-2): DAGVTQSPTHLIKTRGQQVTLRCSPKSGHDTVSWYQQALGQGPQFIFQYYEEEERQRGNFPDRFSGHQFPNYSSELNVNALLLGDSALYLCASSFPTGGRTPSSGYTFGSGTRLTVV.

V is TRBV7-9 and J is TRBJ2-2; 9 positions agree with TRBD2. The CDR3 is made up of 15 amino acids. J gave up 3 bases and V 5 bases, and 4 bases lay outside the gene matches. In germline, CDR1 is SEHNR, CDR2 FQNEAQ (reference sequence). CDR3 in amino acids: CASSPQRGDTGELFF. CDR3 nucleotide sequence: TGTGCCAGCAGCCCTCAGCGGGGGGACACCGGGGAGCTGTTTTTT.

The rearrangement joins TRBV11-1 to TRBJ2-7; D might be TRBD1 (5 bases). Germline CDR1 SGHAT, CDR2 FQDESV (reference sequence). Trimming removed 2 bases at V and 0 bases at J, with 11 bases between. The CDR3 runs 15 residues. CDR3 loop: CASSLSPRDSYEQYF. The CDR3 nucleotides read TGTGCCAGCAGCTTATCCCCCAGGGACTCCTACGAGCAGTACTTC.

The CDR3 protein is CASSAGQLRGQHF. DNA of the CDR3: TGTGCCAGCAGTGCGGGACAGCTCAGGGGGCAGCATTTT. The gene calls are TRBV28 and TRBJ1-5; 7 positions agree with TRBD1. The germline CDR1 and CDR2 sequences are MDHEN and SYDVKM. This CDR3 has 13 amino acids. The V segment lost 5 bases and the J segment 13 bases; nucleotides outside the gene matches: 11.

This clone was found once. V gene TRBV30 combines with J gene TRBJ2-5, with 7 bases identical to TRBD2. The CDR3 totals 17 residues. With 0 bases clipped from V and 4 bases from J, the junction kept 14 bases outside the gene matches. The germline CDR1 and CDR2 sequences are GTSNPN and SVGIG (reference sequence). In DNA, the CDR3 is TGTGCCTGGAGTGTACGAGGGAGGGCCAGCTGGGGAGAGACCCAGTACTTC. It is translated as CAWSVRGRASWGETQYF.

V gene TRBV4-2 combines with J gene TRBJ2-7; no reliable D call. Trimming cost V 4 bases and J 1 base, with 17 bases left between them. From germline, CDR1 is LGHNA and CDR2 YNFKEQ. CDR3 length equals 16 residues. CDR3 nucleotides: TGTGCCAGCAGCCCCCTGGGCATTATCGAATCCTACGAGCAGTACTTC. Protein product: CASSPLGIIESYEQYF.

This sequence joins TRBV29-1 and TRBJ1-1; possibly TRBD1 for D (5 bases). Germline assignment: CDR1 SQVTM and CDR2 ANQGSEA. V lost 1 base and J lost 3, with 9 bases in between. CDR3 length: 13 amino acids. For the CDR3, the DNA is TGCAGCGTTGAAGGTTTCAGGGACACTGAAGCTTTCTTT. Translating gives CSVEGFRDTEAFF.

Concerning this clone: The germline gene is not matched at one end of the junction; a read error may be the cause. The V gene is TRBV7-2, the J gene TRBJ2-1, with a weak D call TRBD2 (5 bases). CDR3 length: 11 residues. CDR1 is SGHTA, CDR2 FQGNSA, per germline. The CDR3 DNA is TGTGCCAGCAGCCTAGCCTATGAGCAGTTCTTC. Translating it yields CASSLAYEQFF.